The rows below give T cell receptor beta chains drawn from one sample of a study of blood T cell repertoires in COVID-19. The repertoire was sequenced with immunoSEQ multiplex PCR; TCRdb's copy has only in-frame clones and lacks some. The table includes a few hundred thousand clones, around 90% detected once. The sample was peripheral blood. These receptors were obtained from a man aged 18 to 29 with COVID-19, enrolled during active disease. Each CDR3 is given with its conserved first and last residue. The order of the fields is D gene, J gene, V gene, clone size, CDR3 protein, CDR3 DNA. The D gene is left open where the match is weak. For some rows the clone size is stated as once, few or many, or as a class when expanded; others skip it.

.,TRBJ2-1,TRBV18,.,CASSPGLDNEQFF,TGTGCCAGCTCACCGGGACTCGACAATGAGCAGTTCTTC
TRBD2,TRBJ2-3,TRBV4-2,.,CASSQGGTKKYF,TGTGCCAGCAGCCAAGGCGGGACTAAAAAGTATTTT
.,TRBJ1-1,TRBV19,.,CASSIGTVTEAFF,TGTGCCAGTAGTATAGGGACAGTCACTGAAGCTTTCTTT
.,TRBJ2-5,TRBV29-1,.,CSVVFRRAGETQYF,TGCAGCGTTGTTTTTAGGAGAGCCGGAGAGACCCAGTACTTC
.,TRBJ2-1,TRBV6-5,.,CASSYLGTFPNNEQFF,TGTGCCAGCAGTTACCTCGGGACATTTCCCAACAATGAGCAGTTCTTC
.,TRBJ1-2,TRBV6-5,.,CASRTGGGRAYGYTF,TGTGCCAGCAGGACTGGGGGCGGCCGAGCGTATGGCTACACCTTC
TRBD2,TRBJ2-3,TRBV18,.,CASSPSGGAQTDTQYF,TGTGCCAGCTCCCCTAGCGGGGGGGCCCAAACAGATACGCAGTATTTT
TRBD1,TRBJ1-4,TRBV4-1,.,CASSQGYLEGAGEKLFF,TGCGCCAGCAGCCAAGGATACTTAGAGGGGGCGGGTGAAAAACTGTTTTTT
.,TRBJ2-1,TRBV2,.,CASSPEAAPHNEQFF,TGTGCCAGCAGTCCGGAGGCGGCTCCCCACAATGAGCAGTTCTTC
TRBD2,TRBJ2-1,TRBV7-9,.,CASRIAGYNEQFF,TGTGCCAGCAGGATAGCGGGGTACAATGAGCAGTTCTTC
.,TRBJ2-5,TRBV11-3,.,CASSPFSGETQYF,TGTGCCAGCAGCCCCTTCTCGGGGGAGACCCAGTACTTC
TRBD1,TRBJ2-7,TRBV12-3/TRBV12-4,few,CASSSGGLSEQYF,TGTGCCAGCAGTTCAGGGGGATTATCCGAGCAGTACTTC
.,TRBJ2-7,TRBV18,.,CASSPRQELYEQYF,TGTGCCAGCTCACCAAGACAGGAGCTTTACGAGCAGTACTTC
.,TRBJ1-5,TRBV29-1,.,CSVGGLLNQPQHF,TGCAGCGTCGGGGGACTGCTCAATCAGCCCCAGCATTTT
.,TRBJ2-7,TRBV7-9,.,CASSLDNLHEQYF,TGTGCCAGCAGCCTTGACAATCTCCACGAGCAGTACTTC
TRBD2,TRBJ2-1,TRBV6-5,.,CASSYGGGHNEQFF,TGTGCCAGCAGTTACGGGGGGGGACACAATGAGCAGTTCTTC
TRBD1,TRBJ1-5,TRBV19,.,CASRAWWTGSRYSNQPQHF,TGTGCCAGTAGGGCCTGGTGGACAGGGTCTAGGTATAGCAATCAGCCCCAGCATTTT
TRBD1,TRBJ2-1,TRBV12-5,.,CASGSSGGWNEQFF,TGTGCTAGTGGTTCCTCAGGGGGTTGGAATGAGCAGTTCTTC
TRBD1,TRBJ2-2,TRBV11-2,once,CASRLHPGQGANTGELFF,TGTGCCAGCAGACTACACCCGGGACAGGGAGCGAACACCGGGGAGCTGTTTTTT
.,TRBJ1-2,TRBV4-1,.,CASSQDGQSGGYGYTF,TGCGCCAGCAGCCAAGATGGACAGTCTGGGGGCTATGGCTACACCTTC
.,TRBJ1-1,TRBV2,.,CASSYLTANTEAFF,TGTGCCAGCAGTTATCTAACCGCGAACACTGAAGCTTTCTTT
.,TRBJ1-1,TRBV7-9,.,CASSRGGNTEAFF,TGTGCCAGCTCACGGGGAGGGAACACTGAAGCTTTCTTT
TRBD1,TRBJ2-1,TRBV6-5,.,CASRTGTGGLDEQFF,TGTGCCAGCAGGACCGGGACAGGGGGCTTGGATGAGCAGTTCTTC
.,TRBJ2-5,TRBV5-1,.,CASSLVADQETQYF,TGCGCCAGCAGCTTGGTGGCGGATCAAGAGACCCAGTACTTC
.,TRBJ1-1,TRBV3-1/TRBV3-2,.,CASSPRRGNTEAFF,TGTGCCAGCAGCCCCAGGAGGGGGAACACTGAAGCTTTCTTT
.,TRBJ1-1,TRBV5-4,.,CASSATGVTEAFF,TGTGCCAGCAGCGCGACCGGGGTCACTGAAGCTTTCTTT
TRBD1,TRBJ2-1,TRBV11-2,.,CASSNRDRGGKFF,TGTGCCAGCAGCAACCGGGACAGGGGAGGGAAGTTCTTC
TRBD1,TRBJ2-2,TRBV6-4,few,CASSGEGGGELFF,TGTGCCAGCAGTGGGGAAGGGGGCGGCGAGCTGTTTTTT
TRBD2,TRBJ2-2,TRBV7-3,few,CASSLMASGNTGELFF,TGTGCCAGCAGCTTAATGGCTAGCGGGAACACCGGGGAGCTGTTTTTT
TRBD2,TRBJ2-7,TRBV6-5,.,CASIQIGTSVYEQYF,TGTGCCAGCATACAAATTGGGACTAGTGTCTACGAGCAGTACTTC
.,TRBJ1-3,TRBV7-2,.,CASSPARGANTIYF,TGTGCCAGCAGCCCCGCGCGGGGAGCAAACACCATATATTTT
TRBD2,TRBJ2-1,TRBV20-1,.,CSASFGIAGPRSGEQFF,TGCAGTGCTAGTTTCGGGATAGCGGGACCTAGATCGGGTGAGCAGTTCTTC
TRBD2,TRBJ2-7,TRBV9,.,CASSPGTSDTYEQYF,TGTGCCAGCAGCCCAGGGACTAGCGACACCTACGAGCAGTACTTC
TRBD2,TRBJ2-5,TRBV27,few,CASRPIAGGGETQYF,TGTGCCAGCAGGCCCATAGCGGGGGGGGGAGAGACCCAGTACTTC
.,TRBJ2-7,TRBV18,.,CASSGGSYEQYF,TGTGCCAGCTCAGGAGGGTCCTACGAGCAGTACTTC
TRBD2,TRBJ2-7,TRBV5-1,.,CASSKGGTSGGAAYEQYF,TGCGCCAGCAGTAAAGGTGGGACTAGCGGGGGGGCGGCCTACGAGCAGTACTTC
TRBD2,TRBJ2-1,TRBV3-1/TRBV3-2,.,CASSQLPSGAGNEQFF,TGTGCCAGCAGCCAGTTGCCTAGCGGGGCGGGGAATGAGCAGTTCTTC
.,TRBJ1-6,TRBV24-1,.,CATSDFAGLVHSPLHF,TGTGCCACCAGTGATTTCGCAGGGTTGGTTCATTCACCCCTCCACTTT
TRBD1,TRBJ2-7,TRBV27,.,CASSRGQGINEQYF,TGTGCCAGCAGCAGGGGACAGGGGATCAACGAGCAGTACTTC
TRBD1,TRBJ1-1,TRBV30,.,CAWRETGAAAEAFF,TGTGCCTGGAGGGAAACAGGGGCGGCTGCTGAAGCTTTCTTT
.,TRBJ1-5,TRBV4-1,few,CASSQEYRDNQPQHF,TGCGCCAGCAGCCAAGAATACAGGGATAATCAGCCCCAGCATTTT
.,TRBJ2-3,TRBV7-2,.,CASTLNRQGTDTQYF,TGTGCCAGCACCCTTAATCGGCAGGGCACAGATACGCAGTATTTT
TRBD1,TRBJ1-6,TRBV2,.,CASSEPTGGRSPLHF,TGTGCCAGCAGTGAACCGACAGGGGGAAGATCACCCCTCCACTTT
TRBD1,TRBJ2-7,TRBV10-3,once,CAISDTGGGPYEQYF,TGTGCCATCAGTGACACAGGGGGCGGCCCCTACGAGCAGTACTTC
.,TRBJ2-3,TRBV13,.,CASSPSHTAGLSTDTQYF,TGTGCCAGCAGCCCGTCACATACCGCGGGACTTAGCACAGATACGCAGTATTTT
.,TRBJ1-5,TRBV27,.,CASSPLRPGKDNQPQHF,TGTGCCAGCAGTCCACTACGACCCGGCAAGGACAATCAGCCCCAGCATTTT
.,TRBJ2-1,TRBV11-2,.,CASSLFEVNYNEQFF,TGTGCCAGCAGCTTATTTGAGGTAAACTACAATGAGCAGTTCTTC
TRBD2,TRBJ2-7,TRBV14,.,CASSQGLAGAYEQYF,TGTGCCAGCAGCCAAGGGCTAGCGGGAGCTTACGAGCAGTACTTC
.,TRBJ2-7,TRBV5-1,.,CASSLEIGEVSEQYF,TGCGCCAGCAGCTTGGAAATAGGGGAGGTCTCCGAGCAGTACTTC
TRBD1,TRBJ2-5,TRBV18,.,CASSVGQGAPETQYF,TGTGCCAGCTCTGTGGGACAGGGGGCGCCGGAGACCCAGTACTTC
.,TRBJ2-7,TRBV5-1,.,CASSLEGDVNEQYF,TGCGCCAGCAGCTTGGAAGGAGATGTTAACGAGCAGTACTTC
TRBD1,TRBJ1-2,TRBV19,.,CASSTRDRGYYGYTF,TGTGCCAGTAGTACGCGGGACAGGGGGTACTATGGCTACACCTTC
.,TRBJ1-1,TRBV7-9,.,CASSFEGLNTEAFF,TGTGCCAGCAGCTTTGAGGGATTGAACACTGAAGCTTTCTTT
.,TRBJ2-2,TRBV12-5,once,CASGFRGGELFF,TGTGCTAGTGGTTTCCGGGGCGGGGAGCTGTTTTTT
.,TRBJ2-2,TRBV5-1,.,CASSQRDSRGTGELFF,TGCGCCAGCAGCCAACGGGACTCTCGGGGCACCGGGGAGCTGTTTTTT
.,TRBJ2-6,TRBV25-1,.,CASSEAGAVVLTF,TGTGCCAGCAGTGAAGCAGGGGCCGTCGTCCTGACTTTC
.,TRBJ2-3,TRBV7-9,.,CASSLAGGADTQYF,TGTGCCAGCAGCTTAGCGGGCGGGGCAGATACGCAGTATTTT